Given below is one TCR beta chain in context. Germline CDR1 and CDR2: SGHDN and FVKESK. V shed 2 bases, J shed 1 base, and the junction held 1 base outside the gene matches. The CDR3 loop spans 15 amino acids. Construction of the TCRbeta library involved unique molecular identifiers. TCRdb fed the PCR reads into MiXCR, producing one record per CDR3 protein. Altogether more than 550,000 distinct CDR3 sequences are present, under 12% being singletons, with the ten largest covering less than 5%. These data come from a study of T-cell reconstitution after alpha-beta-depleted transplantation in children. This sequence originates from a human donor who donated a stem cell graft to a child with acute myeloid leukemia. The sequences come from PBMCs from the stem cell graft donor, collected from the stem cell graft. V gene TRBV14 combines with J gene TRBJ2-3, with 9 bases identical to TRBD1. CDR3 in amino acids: CASSQRTGGTDTQYF. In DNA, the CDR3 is TGTGCCAGCAGCCAACGGACAGGGGGCACAGATACGCAGTATTTT. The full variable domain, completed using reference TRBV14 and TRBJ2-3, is EAGVTQFPSHSVIEKGQTVTLRCDPISGHDNLYWYRRVMGKEIKFLLHFVKESKQDESGMPNNRFLAERTGGTYSTLKVQPAELEDSGVYFCASSQRTGGTDTQYFGPGTRLTVL.